A single T cell receptor beta chain is shown here with its context. Its antigen is as yet unknown. The PCR was carried out with 60 Vbeta primers and 13 Jbeta primers. The repertoire was sequenced with immunoSEQ multiplex PCR; TCRdb's copy has only in-frame clones and lacks some. The sample has 150,000 to 200,000 clones, 75% to 80% seen once; the top ten hold around 3.1%. The data were obtained in a study of cytomegalovirus exposure and HLA in healthy donors. Findings of the study overall: Earlier findings revealed that most TCR beta V segments proved productive either about 87% or about 30% of the time. The study flagged some 170 TCR beta chains as cytomegalovirus-associated. A later analysis linked a missense variant in DCLRE1C to the trimming of TCR beta V and J genes.

The sequenced material came from PBMCs. This clonotype was sampled from a woman between 35 and 50 years old in good health and CMV-seronegative.

In DNA form, the CDR3 reads TGCGCCAGCAGCCTCCCCGGGACAGGGCAAAGGGGCCAGTACTTC. Protein product: CASSLPGTGQRGQYF. This chain connects TRBV4-1 to TRBJ2-5; 9 nucleotides agree with TRBD1. Germline assignment: CDR1 MGHRA and CDR2 YSYEKL. The CDR3 is 15 amino acids. Unmatched junction bases numbered 13, after V lost 4 bases and J lost 10 bases.